The clone carrying this T cell receptor (beta chain) was counted only a few times. Germline CDR1 MGHRA, CDR2 YSYEKL. The CDR3 extends over 15 amino acids. The germline V and J ends were trimmed by 0 bases and 1 base, with 9 bases remaining between them. Construction of the TCRbeta library involved unique molecular identifiers. TCRdb re-analysed the PCR reads in MiXCR, keeping a single row per CDR3 protein. Among over 300,000 distinct CDR3 sequences listed, about a tenth were seen once. The source of the sample is a study of T-cell reconstitution after alpha-beta-depleted transplantation in children. The V gene is TRBV4-1, the J gene TRBJ1-1; D is unresolved. The sequence came from a human donor who donated a stem cell graft to a child with acute lymphoblastic leukemia. The source was PBMCs from the stem cell graft donor, collected from the stem cell graft. The CDR3 here is CASSQDLSGNTEAFF. In DNA, the CDR3 is TGCGCCAGCAGCCAAGATCTTTCGGGGAACACTGAAGCTTTCTTT.